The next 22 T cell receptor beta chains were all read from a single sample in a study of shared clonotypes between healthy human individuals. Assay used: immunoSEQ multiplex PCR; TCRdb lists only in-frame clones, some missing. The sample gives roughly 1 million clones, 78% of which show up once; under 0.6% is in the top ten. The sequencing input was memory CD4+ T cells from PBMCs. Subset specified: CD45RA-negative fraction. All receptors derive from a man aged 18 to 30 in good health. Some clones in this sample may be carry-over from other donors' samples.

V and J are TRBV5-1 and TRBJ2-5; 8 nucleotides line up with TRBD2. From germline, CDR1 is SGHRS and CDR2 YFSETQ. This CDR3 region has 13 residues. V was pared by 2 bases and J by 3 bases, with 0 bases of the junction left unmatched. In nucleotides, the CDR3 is TGCGCCAGCAGCTTTAGCGGGAAAGAGACCCAGTACTTC. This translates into CASSFSGKETQYF.

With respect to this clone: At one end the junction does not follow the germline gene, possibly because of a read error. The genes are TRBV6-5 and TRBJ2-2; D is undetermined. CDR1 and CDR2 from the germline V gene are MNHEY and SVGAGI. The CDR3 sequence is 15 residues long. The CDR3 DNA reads TGTGCCAGCAGTTACTCCCTGGGAAACACCAGGGAGCTGTTTTTT. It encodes CASSYSLGNTRELFF.

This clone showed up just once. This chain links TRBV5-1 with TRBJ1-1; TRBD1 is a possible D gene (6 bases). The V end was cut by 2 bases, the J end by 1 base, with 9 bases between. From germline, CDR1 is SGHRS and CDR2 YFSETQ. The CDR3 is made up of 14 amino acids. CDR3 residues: CASSLRTENTEAFF. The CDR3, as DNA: TGCGCCAGCAGCTTAAGGACAGAGAACACTGAAGCTTTCTTT.

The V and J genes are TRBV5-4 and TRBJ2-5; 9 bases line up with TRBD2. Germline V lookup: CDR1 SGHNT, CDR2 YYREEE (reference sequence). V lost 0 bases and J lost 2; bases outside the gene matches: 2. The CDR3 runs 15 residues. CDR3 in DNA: TGTGCCAGCAGCTTGGGACTAGCGGAGCAAGAGACCCAGTACTTC. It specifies CASSLGLAEQETQYF.

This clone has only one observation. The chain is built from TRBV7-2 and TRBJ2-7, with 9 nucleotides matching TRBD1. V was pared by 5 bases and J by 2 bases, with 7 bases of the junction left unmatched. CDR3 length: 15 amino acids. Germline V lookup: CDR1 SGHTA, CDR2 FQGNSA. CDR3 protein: CASSADWTGAYEQYF. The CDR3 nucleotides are TGTGCCAGCAGCGCCGATTGGACAGGGGCCTACGAGCAGTACTTC.

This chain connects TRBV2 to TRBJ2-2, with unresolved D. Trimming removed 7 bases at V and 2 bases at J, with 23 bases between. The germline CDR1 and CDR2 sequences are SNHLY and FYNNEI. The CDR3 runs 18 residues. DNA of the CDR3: TGTGCCAGCACCCTGCTGGGTAGGATTGGGATAAACACCGGGGAGCTGTTTTTT. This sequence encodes CASTLLGRIGINTGELFF.

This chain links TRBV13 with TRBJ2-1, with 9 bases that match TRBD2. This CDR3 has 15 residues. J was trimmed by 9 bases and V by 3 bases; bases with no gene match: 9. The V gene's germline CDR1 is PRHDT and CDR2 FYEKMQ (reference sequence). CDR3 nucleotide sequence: TGTGCCAGCAGCTTTAGCGGGAGAGTGGGGAGTGAGCAGTTCTTC. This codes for CASSFSGRVGSEQFF.

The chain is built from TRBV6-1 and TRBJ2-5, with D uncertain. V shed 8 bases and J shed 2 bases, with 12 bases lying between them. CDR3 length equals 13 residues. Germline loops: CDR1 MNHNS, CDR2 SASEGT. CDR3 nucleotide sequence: TGTGCCAGCTCTGGGGAACCTCAAGAGACCCAGTACTTC. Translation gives CASSGEPQETQYF.

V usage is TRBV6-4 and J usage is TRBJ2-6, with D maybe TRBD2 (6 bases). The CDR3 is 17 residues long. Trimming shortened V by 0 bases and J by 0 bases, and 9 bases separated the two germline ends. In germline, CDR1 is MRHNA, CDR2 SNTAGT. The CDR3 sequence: CASSDSWRDSGANVLTF. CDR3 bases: TGTGCCAGCAGTGACTCTTGGCGGGACTCTGGGGCCAACGTCCTGACTTTC.

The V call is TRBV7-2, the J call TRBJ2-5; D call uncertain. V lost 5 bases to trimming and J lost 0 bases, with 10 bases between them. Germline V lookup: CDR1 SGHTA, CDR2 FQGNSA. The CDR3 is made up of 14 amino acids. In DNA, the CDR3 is TGTGCCAGCAGCCAAGCGATATACCAAGAGACCCAGTACTTC. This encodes CASSQAIYQETQYF. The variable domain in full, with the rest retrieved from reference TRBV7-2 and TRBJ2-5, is GAGVSQSPSNKVTEKGKDVELRCDPISGHTALYWYRQSLGQGLEFLIYFQGNSAPDKSGLPSDRFSAERTGGSVSTLTIQRTQQEDSAVYLCASSQAIYQETQYFGPGTRLLVL.

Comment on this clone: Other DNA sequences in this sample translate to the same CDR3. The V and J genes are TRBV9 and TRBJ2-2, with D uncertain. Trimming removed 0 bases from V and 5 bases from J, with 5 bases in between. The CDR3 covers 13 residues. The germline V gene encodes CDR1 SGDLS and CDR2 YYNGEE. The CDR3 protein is CASSVEGTGELFF. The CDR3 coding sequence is TGTGCCAGCAGCGTAGAAGGAACCGGGGAGCTGTTTTTT.

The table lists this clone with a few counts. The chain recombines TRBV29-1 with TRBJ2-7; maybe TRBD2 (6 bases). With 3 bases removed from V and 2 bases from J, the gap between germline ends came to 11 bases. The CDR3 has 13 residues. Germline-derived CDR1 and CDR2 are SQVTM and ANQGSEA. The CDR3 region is CSVDVGGTYEQYF. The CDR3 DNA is TGCAGCGTTGATGTCGGGGGAACCTACGAGCAGTACTTC.

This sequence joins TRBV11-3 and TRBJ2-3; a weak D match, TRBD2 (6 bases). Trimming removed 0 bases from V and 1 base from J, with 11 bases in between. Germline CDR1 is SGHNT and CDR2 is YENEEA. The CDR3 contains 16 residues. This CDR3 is CASSLDPASGTDTQYF. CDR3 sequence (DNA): TGTGCCAGCAGCTTAGATCCCGCTAGCGGCACAGATACGCAGTATTTT.

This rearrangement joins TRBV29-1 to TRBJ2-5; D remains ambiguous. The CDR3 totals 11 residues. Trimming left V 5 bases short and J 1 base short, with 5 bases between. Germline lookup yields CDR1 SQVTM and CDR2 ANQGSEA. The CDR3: CSVFLQETQYF. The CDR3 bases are TGCAGCGTTTTTCTCCAAGAGACCCAGTACTTC.

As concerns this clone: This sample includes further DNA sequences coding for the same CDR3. The CDR3 coding sequence is TGTGCCAGCAGAGGACGGCTCAATTCACCCCTCCACTTT. It is translated as CASRGRLNSPLHF. V gene TRBV25-1 combines with J gene TRBJ1-6; D unresolved. The germline CDR1 and CDR2 sequences are MGHDK and SYGVNS. V lost 6 bases, J lost 7 bases, and 10 bases lay in between. The CDR3 consists of 13 residues.

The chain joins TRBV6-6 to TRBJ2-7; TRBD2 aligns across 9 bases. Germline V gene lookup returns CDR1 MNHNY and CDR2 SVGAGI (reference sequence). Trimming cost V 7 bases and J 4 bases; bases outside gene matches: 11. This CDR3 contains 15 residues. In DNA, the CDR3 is TGTGCCAGCACGCACCAGGCGGGAGGGCCGTACGAGCAGTACTTC. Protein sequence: CASTHQAGGPYEQYF.

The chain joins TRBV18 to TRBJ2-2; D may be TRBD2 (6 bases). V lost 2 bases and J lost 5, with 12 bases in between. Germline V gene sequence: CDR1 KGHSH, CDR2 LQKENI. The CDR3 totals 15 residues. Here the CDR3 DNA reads TGTGCCAGCTCACCAGAGCGGGTGCCGACCGGGGAGCTGTTTTTT. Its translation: CASSPERVPTGELFF.

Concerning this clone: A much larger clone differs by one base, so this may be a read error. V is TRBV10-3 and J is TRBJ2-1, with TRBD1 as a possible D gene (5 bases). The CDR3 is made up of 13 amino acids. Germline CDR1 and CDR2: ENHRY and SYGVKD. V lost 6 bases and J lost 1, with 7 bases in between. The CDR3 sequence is CAISWTSYNEQFF. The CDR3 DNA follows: TGTGCCATCAGCTGGACATCCTACAATGAGCAGTTCTTC.

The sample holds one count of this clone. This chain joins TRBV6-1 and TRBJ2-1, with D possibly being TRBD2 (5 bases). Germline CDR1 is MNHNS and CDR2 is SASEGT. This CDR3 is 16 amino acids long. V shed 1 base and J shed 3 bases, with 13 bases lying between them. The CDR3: CASSEDEGAFYNEQFF. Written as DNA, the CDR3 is TGTGCCAGCAGTGAAGACGAGGGAGCTTTCTACAATGAGCAGTTCTTC.

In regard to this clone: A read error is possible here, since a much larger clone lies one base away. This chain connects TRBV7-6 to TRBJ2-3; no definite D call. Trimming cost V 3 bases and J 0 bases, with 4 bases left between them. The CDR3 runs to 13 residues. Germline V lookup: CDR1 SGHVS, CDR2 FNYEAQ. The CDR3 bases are TGTGCCAGCAGCTTCGGAAGCACAGATACGCAGTATTTT. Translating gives CASSFGSTDTQYF.

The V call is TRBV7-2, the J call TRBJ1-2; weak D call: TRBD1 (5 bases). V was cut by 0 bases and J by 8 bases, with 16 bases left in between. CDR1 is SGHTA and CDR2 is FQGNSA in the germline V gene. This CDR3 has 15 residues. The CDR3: CASSLAGPLNWGYTF. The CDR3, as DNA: TGTGCCAGCAGCTTAGCGGGGCCCCTTAACTGGGGCTACACCTTC.

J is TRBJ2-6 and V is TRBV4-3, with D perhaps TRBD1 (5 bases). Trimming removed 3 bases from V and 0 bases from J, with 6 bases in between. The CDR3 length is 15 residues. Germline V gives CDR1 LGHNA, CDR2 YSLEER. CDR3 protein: CASSHRDSGANVLTF. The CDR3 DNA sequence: TGCGCCAGCAGCCACAGGGACTCTGGGGCCAACGTCCTGACTTTC.